This T cell receptor beta chain was identified in a study of shared T cell receptors in the human thymus. CDR3 length: 15 amino acids. CDR1 and CDR2 (germline): MDHEN, SYDVKM. J lost 4 bases, V lost 6 bases, and 8 bases had no gene match. This clone has only a few counts. Measured with immunoSEQ multiplex PCR; TCRdb has only the in-frame clones, and not every one. The top ten clones hold about 0.013% of a sample with 540,000 or so clones, around 78% of them seen once. In addition, the sample was reused for a study of human thymus T cells.

The clonotype comes from a boy less than two years old with a congenital heart defect. The J gene is TRBJ1-5, the V gene TRBV28; TRBD1 aligns across 8 bases. Input material: thymocytes. CDR3: CASRPTGEGNQPQHF. The CDR3 DNA follows: TGTGCCAGCAGACCGACAGGGGAGGGTAATCAGCCCCAGCATTTT.